This TCR beta chain is drawn from a study of blood T cell repertoires in COVID-19. Turning to the study itself: Whether acute or convalescent, the COVID-19 samples came from the United States, Italy and Spain. The analysed material was cDNA or gDNA that came from T cells, B-cell-depleted T cells, or PBMCs.

With 2 bases clipped from V and 4 bases from J, the junction kept 10 bases outside the gene matches. This CDR3 region has 17 residues. Germline V gives CDR1 SGDLS, CDR2 YYNGEE. In the authors' workflow: Reference gene primer amplification gave nucleated cell count estimates. Sequencing used immunoSEQ multiplex PCR; TCRdb keeps in-frame clones, though not all of them. For V, J and clone size, that table is used; D and trimming come from the DNA. This sample has tens of thousands of clones, with 85% to 90% found just once. The receptor was isolated from a human donor in a cohort sampled during active COVID-19. J is TRBJ2-3 and V is TRBV9, with TRBD2 matching over 10 bases. Sequencing input: peripheral blood. The CDR3 sequence: CASSVLSGRAAADTQYF. The CDR3 DNA follows: TGTGCCAGCAGCGTTCTAAGCGGGAGGGCCGCAGCAGATACGCAGTATTTT.